The 28 T cell receptor beta chains presented below share a single source sample, sequenced in a study of OX40 agonist ivuxolimab in advanced cancers. The data were produced by immunoSEQ multiplex PCR, yet TCRdb's version contains in-frame clones alone and is incomplete. The sample includes 55,000 to 80,000 clones, approximately 80% of them seen just once. Sequences were derived from CD4+ or CD8+ T cells sorted from blood, sampled in a trial of the OX40 agonist ivuxolimab. Receptors were obtained from an adult with an advanced solid tumor such as melanoma, head and neck, liver or kidney cancer.

The chain links TRBV7-6 to TRBJ2-1, with unresolved D. Germline V gene data show CDR1 as SGHVS and CDR2 as FNYEAQ. V lost 3 bases and J lost 1, with 10 bases in between. The length of the CDR3 is 15 residues. CDR3 amino acids: CASSFESPSYNEQFF. The CDR3 DNA reads as TGTGCCAGCAGCTTCGAGTCGCCATCCTACAATGAGCAGTTCTTC.

This clone was recorded only once. The rearrangement joins TRBV10-3 to TRBJ2-1, with 9 bases aligning to TRBD1. There are 12 residues in the CDR3. Germline V gives CDR1 ENHRY, CDR2 SYGVKD. With 4 bases clipped from V and 10 bases from J, the junction kept 2 bases outside the gene matches. CDR3 sequence reads: CAISGDRDEQFF. CDR3 bases: TGTGCCATCAGTGGGGACAGGGACGAGCAGTTCTTC.

The chain has TRBV5-1 and TRBJ2-2, with D tentatively TRBD1 or TRBD2 (5 bases each). This CDR3 is 20 amino acids long. V was pared by 4 bases and J by 3 bases, with 28 bases between. In germline, CDR1 is SGHRS, CDR2 YFSETQ. The CDR3 bases are TGCGCCAGCAGCCCGATTGCGTTAGGGGAGATCCCCACCGACACCGGGGAGCTGTTTTTT. Translating gives CASSPIALGEIPTDTGELFF.

V usage is TRBV4-2 and J usage is TRBJ2-1; 8 positions agree with TRBD2. Germline CDR1 and CDR2: LGHNA and YNFKEQ. V lost 5 bases to trimming and J lost 4 bases; unmatched junction nucleotides: 1. The CDR3 is made up of 13 amino acids. Written as DNA, the CDR3 is TGTGCCAGCAGCACTAGCGGTTACAATGAGCAGTTCTTC. This translates into CASSTSGYNEQFF.

This sequence joins TRBV15 and TRBJ1-5; D remains unclear. V was cut by 7 bases and J by 1 base, with 14 bases left in between. Germline-derived CDR1 and CDR2 are LNHNV and YYDKDF (reference sequence). This CDR3 contains 15 residues. The CDR3 DNA sequence: TGTGCCACCACCACGGACCTGGGGAGCAATCAGCCCCAGCATTTT. Its translation is CATTTDLGSNQPQHF.

The chain combines TRBV15 with TRBJ1-5; D is undetermined. From germline, CDR1 is LNHNV and CDR2 YYDKDF (reference sequence). The CDR3 contains 17 residues. V gave up 0 bases and J gave up 0 bases, with 12 bases separating them. The CDR3 loop is CATSRDRAFYSNQPQHF. DNA for the CDR3: TGTGCCACCAGCAGAGATCGGGCTTTCTATAGCAATCAGCCCCAGCATTTT.

The V gene is TRBV7-9, the J gene TRBJ2-2; the match to TRBD1 covers 11 bases. Germline lookup yields CDR1 SEHNR and CDR2 FQNEAQ (reference sequence). This CDR3 spans 15 amino acids. V was pared by 11 bases and J by 5 bases, with 10 bases of the junction left unmatched. The CDR3 DNA reads as TGTGCCGGAAATTCGGGACAGGGGGTAACCGGGGAGCTGTTTTTT. It is translated as CAGNSGQGVTGELFF.

The chain is built from TRBV5-5 and TRBJ2-7, with D perhaps TRBD1 or TRBD2 (5 bases each). V was cut by 3 bases and J by 6 bases, with 13 bases left in between. Germline-derived CDR1 and CDR2 are SGHKS and YYEKEE (reference sequence). This CDR3 spans 13 amino acids. CDR3 residues: CASSSGTHSEQYV. The CDR3 coding sequence is TGTGCCAGCAGCTCCGGGACCCACAGCGAGCAGTACGTC.

The chain has TRBV5-1 and TRBJ2-1; a weak D match, TRBD1 (5 bases). This CDR3 is built from 14 residues. CDR1 is SGHRS, CDR2 YFSETQ, per germline. The V gene lost 7 bases and the J gene lost 2 bases, with 13 bases spanning the gap. The CDR3 protein is CASGMDNAYNEQFF. The CDR3 DNA follows: TGCGCCAGCGGCATGGACAACGCCTACAATGAGCAGTTCTTC.

The chain has TRBV5-1 and TRBJ2-1, with 7 bases aligning to TRBD2. Germline CDR1 and CDR2: SGHRS and YFSETQ. The CDR3 totals 17 residues. J lost 0 bases, V lost 1 base, and 7 bases had no gene match. The CDR3 coding sequence is TGCGCCAGCAGCTTGAGGGAGGGTGCGCGCTCCTACAATGAGCAGTTCTTC. It translates to CASSLREGARSYNEQFF.

The chain uses TRBV7-9 and TRBJ2-2; D not certain. This CDR3 comprises 14 residues. Germline V gene data show CDR1 as SEHNR and CDR2 as FQNEAQ (reference sequence). The V gene lost 4 bases and the J gene lost 7 bases, with 13 bases spanning the gap. The CDR3: CASSSDVSGGELFF. The CDR3 DNA sequence: TGTGCCAGCAGCTCAGACGTATCGGGCGGGGAGCTGTTTTTT.

The V gene is TRBV5-1, the J gene TRBJ1-1; TRBD1 agrees at 8 bases. Trimming removed 4 bases from V and 4 bases from J; junction bases left unmatched: 6. CDR1 is SGHRS and CDR2 is YFSETQ in the germline V gene. There are 14 residues in the CDR3. The CDR3 loop reads CASSLDRGGTEAFF. CDR3 in DNA: TGCGCCAGCAGCCTAGACAGGGGAGGCACTGAAGCTTTCTTT.

V usage is TRBV4-3 and J usage is TRBJ2-3; D possibly uses TRBD1 or TRBD2 (5 bases each). The V and J ends lost 1 base and 2 bases respectively, with 13 bases between them. CDR3 size: 16 residues. Germline V CDR1 and CDR2: LGHNA, YSLEER. Here the CDR3 reads CASSQVVGTPTDTQYF. The CDR3 region has the DNA TGCGCCAGCAGCCAAGTTGTCGGGACCCCCACAGATACGCAGTATTTT.

V usage is TRBV5-5 and J usage is TRBJ2-1; D perhaps matches TRBD2 (6 bases). CDR1 is SGHKS and CDR2 is YYEKEE in the germline V gene (reference sequence). This CDR3 contains 17 residues. Trimming stripped 4 bases from V and 4 bases from J, with 21 bases between. The CDR3 is CASSLPPARGIYNEQFF. CDR3 coding DNA: TGTGCCAGCAGCCTCCCTCCGGCTCGCGGGATTTACAATGAGCAGTTCTTC.

This clone was seen more than once but under ten times. The rearrangement uses TRBV5-1 and TRBJ1-5; D is undetermined. This CDR3 is 14 amino acids long. Trimming cost V 0 bases and J 0 bases, with 4 bases left between them. Germline assignment: CDR1 SGHRS and CDR2 YFSETQ. CDR3 sequence (DNA): TGCGCCAGCAGCTTGGACATTAGCAATCAGCCCCAGCATTTT. Its translation is CASSLDISNQPQHF.

V is TRBV6-1 and J is TRBJ1-4; no definite D call. V was shortened by 1 base and J by 11 bases, with 5 bases between the two germline ends. The CDR3 spans 11 residues. The germline CDR1 and CDR2 sequences are MNHNS and SASEGT. DNA for the CDR3: TGTGCCAGCAGTGAAGTTGCCAAACTGTTTTTT. Its protein is CASSEVAKLFF.

This clone was picked up a small number of times. The chain joins TRBV7-8 to TRBJ1-6, with a possible D match to TRBD1 (5 bases). Trimming removed 3 bases at V and 6 bases at J, with 18 bases between. Germline CDR1 reads SGHVS; CDR2 reads FQNEAQ. This CDR3 is 17 amino acids long. The DNA for the CDR3 is TGTGCCAGCAGCTTTTCCACCGGGACGGGGGTTAATTCACCCCTCCACTTT. Translation gives CASSFSTGTGVNSPLHF.

J is TRBJ2-2 and V is TRBV5-4; TRBD2 matches 7 bases. This CDR3 is 14 amino acids long. V was pared by 4 bases and J by 4 bases, with 4 bases of the junction left unmatched. Looked up from germline, CDR1 is SGHNT and CDR2 is YYREEE (reference sequence). DNA for the CDR3: TGTGCCAGCAGCCCCAGGGAGGGCACCGGGGAGCTGTTTTTT. It specifies CASSPREGTGELFF. Complete variable domain (other parts from reference TRBV5-4 and TRBJ2-2): ETGVTQSPTHLIKTRGQQVTLRCSSQSGHNTVSWYQQALGQGPQFIFQYYREEENGRGNFPPRFSGLQFPNYSSELNVNALELDDSALYLCASSPREGTGELFFGEGSRLTVL.

The chain is built from TRBV4-2 and TRBJ2-3, with D possibly matching TRBD2 (6 bases). CDR1 LGHNA and CDR2 YNFKEQ come from the germline V gene. CDR3 length: 17 residues. Trimming removed 4 bases from V and 0 bases from J, with 17 bases in between. For the CDR3, the DNA is TGTGCCAGCAGCCCTGCTGGAATAGCGGATAGCACAGATACGCAGTATTTT. Its translation: CASSPAGIADSTDTQYF.

The chain recombines TRBV19 with TRBJ2-6; possible D gene TRBD1, 5 bases. The V and J ends lost 3 bases and 0 bases respectively, with 12 bases between them. This CDR3 spans 17 amino acids. Germline CDR1 LNHDA, CDR2 SQIVND (reference sequence). CDR3: CASSITGPTSGANVLTF. The CDR3 nucleotides read TGTGCCAGTAGTATTACAGGTCCTACCTCTGGGGCCAACGTCCTGACTTTC.

The CDR3 DNA is TGTGCCAGCAGAACGGTAGGGGTAATTTCTGAAGCTTTCTTT. It encodes CASRTVGVISEAFF. This rearrangement joins TRBV5-4 to TRBJ1-1; D is possibly TRBD1 (5 bases). The CDR3 is made up of 14 amino acids. The germline V and J ends were trimmed by 5 bases and 6 bases, with 17 bases remaining between them. Germline V gene lookup returns CDR1 SGHNT and CDR2 YYREEE (reference sequence).

The V call is TRBV27, the J call TRBJ1-4, with TRBD1 identical over 9 bases. The CDR3 runs 18 residues. With V trimmed by 6 bases and J by 3 bases, 14 bases remained unmatched. Germline assignment: CDR1 MNHEY and CDR2 SMNVEV (reference sequence). The CDR3 loop is CASRGYRGLRKANEKLFF. CDR3 in DNA: TGTGCCAGCAGGGGCTACAGGGGGCTGAGAAAGGCTAATGAAAAACTGTTTTTT.

The V gene is TRBV4-2, the J gene TRBJ1-5; D is unclear. V was shortened by 2 bases and J by 4 bases, with 15 bases between the two germline ends. Germline CDR1 and CDR2: LGHNA and YNFKEQ. The CDR3 has 16 residues. CDR3 DNA sequence: TGTGCCAGCAGCCAATCGATCGGGGAGAGGAATCAGCCCCAGCATTTT. Translated, it gives CASSQSIGERNQPQHF.

This clone has a handful of counts. This CDR3 reads CASSPLDRPTYEQYF. The CDR3 nucleotides are TGTGCCAGCAGCCCGCTGGACAGGCCGACCTACGAGCAGTACTTC. The chain has TRBV7-8 and TRBJ2-7, with TRBD1 matching 7 bases. Germline loops: CDR1 SGHVS, CDR2 FQNEAQ. V lost 5 bases and J lost 2; bases outside the gene matches: 9. The CDR3 runs 15 residues.

The chain has TRBV14 and TRBJ2-1; possible D gene TRBD1, 5 bases. Germline lookup yields CDR1 SGHDN and CDR2 FVKESK. This CDR3 contains 13 residues. V gave up 3 bases and J gave up 10 bases, with 13 bases separating them. CDR3 DNA sequence: TGTGCCAGCAGCCATTCCGGCCAGGGCGAGCAGTTCTTC. Protein sequence: CASSHSGQGEQFF.

For this clone: Other DNA sequences of this sample code for an identical CDR3. The rearrangement links TRBV5-1 to TRBJ2-3; 10 bases match TRBD1. Looked up from germline, CDR1 is SGHRS and CDR2 is YFSETQ. Germline trimming cut 0 bases from V and 2 bases from J; bases unmatched to any gene: 3. This CDR3 has 16 amino acids. CDR3 nucleotides: TGCGCCAGCAGCTTGGGACAGGGGGCGCCCACAGATACGCAGTATTTT. It is translated as CASSLGQGAPTDTQYF.

The chain combines TRBV2 with TRBJ2-3; TRBD2 matches at 8 bases. J lost 5 bases, V lost 8 bases, and 15 bases had no gene match. The CDR3 loop spans 16 amino acids. Looked up from germline, CDR1 is SNHLY and CDR2 is FYNNEI. The CDR3 DNA reads TGTGCCAGCGCGCCACTTGGGGGGGCGGGGGGAGATACGCAGTATTTT. Translation: CASAPLGGAGGDTQYF.

The V and J genes are TRBV6-6 and TRBJ2-2, with 7 bases matching TRBD1. The V gene end was trimmed by 2 bases and the J gene end by 7 bases; junction bases not matched to a gene: 7. The CDR3 totals 15 residues. Germline V gene lookup returns CDR1 MNHNY and CDR2 SVGAGI (reference sequence). The CDR3 loop reads CASSYGRGRGGELFF. The CDR3 coding sequence is TGTGCCAGCAGTTACGGCAGGGGGAGAGGCGGGGAGCTGTTTTTT.